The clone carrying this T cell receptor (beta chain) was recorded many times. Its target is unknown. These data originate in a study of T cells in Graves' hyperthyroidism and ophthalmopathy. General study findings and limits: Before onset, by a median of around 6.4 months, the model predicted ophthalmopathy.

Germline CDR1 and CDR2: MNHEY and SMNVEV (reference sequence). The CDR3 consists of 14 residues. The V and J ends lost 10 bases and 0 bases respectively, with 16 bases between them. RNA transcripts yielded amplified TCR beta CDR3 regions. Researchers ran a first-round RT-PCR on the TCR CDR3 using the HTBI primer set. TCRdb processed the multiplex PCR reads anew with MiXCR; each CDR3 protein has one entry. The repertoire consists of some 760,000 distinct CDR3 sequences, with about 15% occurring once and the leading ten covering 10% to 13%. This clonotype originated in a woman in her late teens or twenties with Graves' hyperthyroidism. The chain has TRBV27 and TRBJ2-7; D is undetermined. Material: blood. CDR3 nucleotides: TGTGCCACCCAAGCACGCCTCAGCTCCTACGAGCAGTACTTC. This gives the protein CATQARLSSYEQYF.